This T cell receptor beta chain was captured by sequencing in a study of neurological immune-mediated disorders. This clonotype was seen at least ten times. V was pared by 2 bases and J by 1 base, with 6 bases between. The CDR3 is made up of 15 amino acids. Germline CDR1 and CDR2: SGHVS and FQNEAQ. From the 5' RACE reads, TCRdb called clonotypes with MiXCR, one entry per CDR3 protein. The sample lists some 19,000 distinct CDR3 sequences, about 18% seen once, with roughly 7% in the top ten. The specimen sequenced was CD8+ T cells from blood. V and J are TRBV7-8 and TRBJ2-6, with unresolved D. This clonotype was sampled from a woman under 30 with multiple sclerosis. CDR3 amino acids: CASSLLGSGANVLTF. The CDR3 bases are TGTGCCAGCAGCTTACTGGGGTCTGGGGCCAACGTCCTGACTTTC. Supplemented by reference TRBV7-8 and TRBJ2-6, the full variable domain reads GAGVSQSPRYKVAKRGQDVALRCDPISGHVSLFWYQQALGQGPEFLTYFQNEAQLDKSGLPSDRFFAERPEGSVSTLKIQRTQQEDSAVYLCASSLLGSGANVLTFGAGSRLTVL.